This is a list of T cell receptor beta chains from one sample in a study of STAT5B mutations in CD4+ large granular lymphocyte leukemia. Repertoires were generated with immunoSEQ multiplex PCR, while TCRdb's copy carries only in-frame clones and drops some. The sample has about 32,000 clones, 85% seen once. The sequencing sample was made of CD4+ T cells from blood buffy coats. These receptors originate from a human donor in good health. CDR3s include the opening cysteine and the closing phenylalanine or tryptophan. The D gene is left open where the match is weak.

d_gene,v_gene,CDR3aa
-,TRBV27,CASRGRNQETQYF
-,TRBV7-2,CASSVQVNSPLHF
TRBD1,TRBV5-1,CASSSGQGGTDTQYF
-,TRBV21-1,CASSKSPIPSFIYEQYF
-,TRBV10-3,CAISESEGKRTEAFF
TRBD2,TRBV9,CASSVDSGGTDTQYF
TRBD2,TRBV14,CASSLPGGGQETQYF
-,TRBV11-2,CASSLGATEAQYF
TRBD1,TRBV5-1,CASSLLQGGNTEAFF
-,TRBV28,CASSRLTNEKLFF
TRBD1,TRBV30,CAWNPTGKLRGYTF
TRBD1,TRBV5-4,CASSSTRGTANYGYTF
TRBD2,TRBV15,CATRPTSGTEQFF
-,TRBV6-6,CASSYREGSSYEQYF
-,TRBV5-1,CASSNFNMNTGELFF
TRBD2,TRBV7-3,CASSLGTSGSSEQFF
-,TRBV10-1,CASSGSAFTEAFF
-,TRBV5-6,CASSFSRRGRPDTQYF
TRBD2,TRBV4-3,CASSQGVIGGLATQYF
-,TRBV5-5,CASSLGTAGNTIYF
-,TRBV11-3,CASSPRVGELFF
-,TRBV5-1,CASSPPGGETQYF
-,TRBV7-2,CASSLMGVGIEEPQHF
-,TRBV7-7,CASSLQGRSETQYF
-,TRBV5-8,CASSLYRDNNEKLFF
TRBD2,TRBV30,CAWSPSGKIDNEQFF
TRBD2,TRBV5-1,CASSGRGGLADTQYF
-,TRBV25-1,CASSESPASNYGYTF
-,TRBV27,CASSLSGAGQTYGYTF
TRBD1,TRBV18,CASSQGQGRTDTQYF
TRBD2,TRBV6-5,CASSYSGTTPYNEQFF
TRBD2,TRBV28,CASSLLGGVSYEQYF
-,TRBV19,CASSTGNQETQYF
TRBD2,TRBV30,CAFQLAGGSYEQYF
-,TRBV7-9,CASSLGGGGHEKLFF
-,TRBV5-8,CASSRGAKTPSNQPQHF
-,TRBV7-2,CASSWQVGSGNTIYF
-,TRBV6-5,CASSYSRAEGETQYF
-,TRBV10-3,CAIRRAAEDYEQYF
TRBD1,TRBV6-4,CASSVSDRGRSGYTF
TRBD2,TRBV23-1,CASSQSRLIAGGPWTGELFF
-,TRBV5-4,CASSWNREETQYF
-,TRBV5-1,CASSLVQEGTGELFF
-,TRBV29-1,CSVEGTEKNEQYF
-,TRBV10-1,CASSESNGRSRTQYF
TRBD1,TRBV29-1,CSAGTAAQNEKLFF